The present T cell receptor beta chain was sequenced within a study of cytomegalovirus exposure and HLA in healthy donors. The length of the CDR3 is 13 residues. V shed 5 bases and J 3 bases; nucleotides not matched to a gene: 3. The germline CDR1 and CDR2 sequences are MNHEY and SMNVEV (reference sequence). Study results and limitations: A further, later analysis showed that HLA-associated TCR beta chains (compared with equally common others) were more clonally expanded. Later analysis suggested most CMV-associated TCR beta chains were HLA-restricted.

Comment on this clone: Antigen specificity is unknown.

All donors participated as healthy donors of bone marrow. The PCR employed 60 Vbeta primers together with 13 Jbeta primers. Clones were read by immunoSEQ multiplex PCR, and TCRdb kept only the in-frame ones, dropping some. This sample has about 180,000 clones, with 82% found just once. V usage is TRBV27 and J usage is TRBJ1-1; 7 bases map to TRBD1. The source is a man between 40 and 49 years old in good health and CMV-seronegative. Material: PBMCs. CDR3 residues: CASSQTGYTEAFF. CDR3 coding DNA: TGTGCCAGCAGTCAGACAGGGTACACTGAAGCTTTCTTT.